Here is one T cell receptor (beta chain) with its context. Antigen unknown. The data are from a study of naive and memory T cell subsets. Regarding the study as a whole: Possibly reflecting memory cells re-expressing CD45RA, a few larger clonotypes occurred in naive repertoires, especially CD8.

After CD4 positive bead selection, the CD4-negative fraction gave CD8 T cells. Two oligonucleotides, mixed equimolar, formed the beta constant-region primer covering TRBC1 and TRBC2. TCRdb reprocessed the UMI-ligation and nested PCR reads with MiXCR, giving one entry per CDR3 protein. The table lists 140,000 to 150,000 distinct CDR3 sequences, about a sixth of them singletons. CDR3 length: 16 residues. The V gene end was trimmed by 0 bases and the J gene end by 3 bases; junction bases not matched to a gene: 3. Per germline, CDR1 LNHDA and CDR2 SQIVND (reference sequence). The rearrangement joins TRBV19 to TRBJ2-7; 12 bases are shared with TRBD2. Specimen: naive CD4+ T cells from blood. The TCR comes from a human donor in good health. CDR3: CASSIDGLAGSYEQYF. Written as DNA, the CDR3 is TGTGCCAGTAGTATAGACGGACTAGCGGGAAGCTACGAGCAGTACTTC.